The 11 T cell receptor beta chains in this list originate from one sample, sequenced in a study of shared clonotypes between healthy human individuals. The protocol was immunoSEQ multiplex PCR, while the TCRdb copy is restricted to in-frame clones and leaves out a portion. Of around 2.3 million clones listed, approximately 96% are singletons. Sequenced input: naive CD4+ T cells sorted from blood. The subset here: CD45RA+ positively selected. Receptors originate from a young man in good health.

The CDR3 sequence: CASSLTGDVWTEAFF. CDR3 nucleotide sequence: TGTGCCAGCAGCCTGACAGGGGACGTTTGGACTGAAGCTTTCTTT. This chain uses TRBV11-2 with TRBJ1-1; 8 nucleotides match TRBD1. Germline CDR1 reads SGHAT; CDR2 reads FQNNGV. J gave up 5 bases and V 5 bases, and 10 bases lay outside the gene matches. CDR3 length: 15 residues.

J is TRBJ2-2 and V is TRBV11-3, with unresolved D. CDR1 and CDR2 from the germline V gene are SGHNT and YENEEA. V was shortened by 4 bases and J by 4 bases, with 7 bases between the two germline ends. The CDR3 loop spans 13 amino acids. The CDR3 reads CASSSLGTGELFF. CDR3 bases: TGTGCCAGCAGCTCATTGGGCACCGGGGAGCTGTTTTTT.

A word on this clone: Because the CDR3's place on the DNA is in doubt, the DNA is left out and the CDR3 is given as listed by TCRdb. The chain uses TRBV21-1 and TRBJ1-6; no check of the table's D call, TRBD1, against the DNA was made. TRBV21-1 is a pseudogene segment. The CDR3 comprises 17 residues, both ends counted. The CDR3 reads CASSKTFGTGSDSPLHF.

This clone was counted a single time. This chain uses TRBV28 with TRBJ1-2; the match to TRBD1 covers 8 bases. V was clipped by 6 bases and J by 3 bases; unmatched bases: 3. The CDR3 runs 13 residues. Germline loops: CDR1 MDHEN, CDR2 SYDVKM. The CDR3 DNA reads as TGTGCCAGCAGCCTACAGGGGGACTATGGCTACACCTTC. This sequence encodes CASSLQGDYGYTF.

The chain uses TRBV6-5 and TRBJ2-1; D not resolved. The CDR3 covers 11 residues. V was clipped by 6 bases and J by 10 bases, with 10 bases between them. CDR1 and CDR2 (germline): MNHEY, SVGAGI. The CDR3 DNA reads TGTGCCAGCAGCCCCGGACGGGAGCAGTTCTTC. Translation: CASSPGREQFF.

V gene TRBV2 combines with J gene TRBJ2-2; D might be TRBD2 (6 bases). The CDR3 length is 15 residues. Trimming left V 2 bases short and J 1 base short, with 8 bases between. Germline values: CDR1 SNHLY, CDR2 FYNNEI. This chain's CDR3 is CASSEYGGNTGELFF. In DNA form, the CDR3 reads TGTGCCAGCAGTGAATACGGGGGGAACACCGGGGAGCTGTTTTTT.

This sequence joins TRBV5-1 and TRBJ2-7; D not certain. The V end lost 4 bases, the J end lost 1 base, and 9 bases lay between the germline ends. The CDR3 runs to 13 residues. CDR1 SGHRS and CDR2 YFSETQ come from the germline V gene. In DNA form, the CDR3 reads TGCGCCAGCAGCACAAGGCAGTCCTACGAGCAGTACTTC. It translates to CASSTRQSYEQYF.

Only a few counts were recorded for this clone. The genes are TRBV6-5 and TRBJ1-1; perhaps TRBD1 as D (5 bases). The CDR3 extends over 13 amino acids. V was cut by 4 bases and J by 1 base, with 7 bases left in between. From germline, CDR1 is MNHEY and CDR2 SVGAGI. The CDR3 nucleotides are TGTGCCAGCAGTTTCGGACAGAACACTGAAGCTTTCTTT. Its translation: CASSFGQNTEAFF.

The chain has TRBV5-6 and TRBJ1-1, with 7 nucleotides matching TRBD1. Germline V gene data show CDR1 as SGHDT and CDR2 as YYEEEE. The ends lost 4 bases at V and 0 bases at J; junction bases unmatched: 6. CDR3 length: 15 residues. The CDR3 DNA reads TGTGCCAGCAGCCTAAGGGGGCAATTGAACACTGAAGCTTTCTTT. Translation: CASSLRGQLNTEAFF.

V usage is TRBV5-1 and J usage is TRBJ2-4; D is unclear. CDR3 length: 15 amino acids. Between the trimmed V and J ends, which lost 4 bases and 3 bases, there was a span of 14 bases. Germline values: CDR1 SGHRS, CDR2 YFSETQ. The CDR3 protein is CASSLPAGDKNIQYF. The CDR3 nucleotides are TGCGCCAGCAGCCTCCCGGCCGGTGACAAAAACATTCAGTACTTC.

With respect to this clone: The same CDR3 is also encoded by other DNA sequences in this sample. The J gene is TRBJ2-5, the V gene TRBV18; D uncertain. Trimming shortened V by 1 base and J by 2 bases, and 2 bases separated the two germline ends. The germline V gene encodes CDR1 KGHSH and CDR2 LQKENI. This CDR3 comprises 12 residues. Written as DNA, the CDR3 is TGTGCCAGCTCACCACGTCAAGAGACCCAGTACTTC. Encoded protein: CASSPRQETQYF.